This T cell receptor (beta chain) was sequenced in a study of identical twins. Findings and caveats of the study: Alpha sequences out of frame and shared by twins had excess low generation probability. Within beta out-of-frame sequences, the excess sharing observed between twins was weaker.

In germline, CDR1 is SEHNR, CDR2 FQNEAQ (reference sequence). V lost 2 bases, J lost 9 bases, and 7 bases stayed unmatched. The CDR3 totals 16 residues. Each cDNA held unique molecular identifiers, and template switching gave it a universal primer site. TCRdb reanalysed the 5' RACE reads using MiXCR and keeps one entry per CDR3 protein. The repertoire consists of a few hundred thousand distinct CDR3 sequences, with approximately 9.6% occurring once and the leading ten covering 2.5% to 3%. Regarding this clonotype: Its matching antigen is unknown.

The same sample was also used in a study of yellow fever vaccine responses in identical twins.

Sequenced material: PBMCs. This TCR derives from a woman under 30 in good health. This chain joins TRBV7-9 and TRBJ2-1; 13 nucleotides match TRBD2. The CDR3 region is CASSLWTSGSKGEQFF. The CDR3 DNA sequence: TGTGCCAGCAGCTTATGGACTAGCGGGAGTAAGGGTGAGCAGTTCTTC.